This T cell receptor beta chain comes out of a study of blood T cell repertoires in COVID-19. Sequenced by immunoSEQ multiplex PCR; TCRdb stores in-frame clones only, minus some. The sample shows some 460,000 clones, around 90% of them seen only once. Germline V gene lookup returns CDR1 MGHRA and CDR2 YSYEKL. The CDR3 consists of 16 residues. Trimming took off 0 bases at V and 0 bases at J, with 9 bases between the two ends. The TCR originated in a woman aged 18-30 years with acute COVID-19. The chain couples TRBV4-1 to TRBJ1-3; no definite D call. Source material: PBMCs or T cells enriched from blood (not recorded which). CDR3 amino acids: CASSQDGGHSGNTIYF. CDR3 bases: TGCGCCAGCAGCCAAGATGGAGGGCACTCTGGAAACACCATATATTTT.